This entry lists 13 T cell receptor beta chains sequenced from one sample in a study of blood T cell repertoires in COVID-19. The table came from immunoSEQ multiplex PCR; TCRdb's copy has only in-frame clones and leaves some out. The repertoire holds 150,000 to 200,000 clones, with 82% as singletons. The sequenced material came from PBMCs or T cells enriched from blood (not recorded which). The receptors stem from a man aged 50-60 years who had recovered from COVID-19.

The chain has TRBV29-1 and TRBJ2-5, with 8 nucleotides matching TRBD2. V shed 3 bases, J shed 5 bases, and the junction held 8 bases outside the gene matches. The germline V gene encodes CDR1 SQVTM and CDR2 ANQGSEA. The CDR3 length is 14 residues. CDR3: CSVEPSGGPETQYF. Written as DNA, the CDR3 is TGCAGCGTTGAGCCCAGCGGGGGCCCCGAGACCCAGTACTTC.

This chain links TRBV6-5 with TRBJ2-1; D possibly corresponds to TRBD1 (6 bases). V shed 2 bases and J shed 9 bases, with 11 bases lying between them. The CDR3 is 13 residues long. Germline V lookup: CDR1 MNHEY, CDR2 SVGAGI. The CDR3 reads CASSYEGDSEQFF. CDR3 DNA sequence: TGTGCCAGCAGTTACGAGGGGGATAGTGAGCAGTTCTTC.

The chain recombines TRBV2 with TRBJ1-3, with TRBD1 as a possible D gene (5 bases). Germline V lookup: CDR1 SNHLY, CDR2 FYNNEI. Trimming stripped 1 base from V and 4 bases from J, with 11 bases between. The CDR3 extends over 15 amino acids. CDR3 loop: CASSEVGQGGNTIYF. CDR3 in DNA: TGTGCCAGCAGTGAAGTAGGTCAGGGAGGAAACACCATATATTTT.

This clone was seen only once. This chain joins TRBV24-1 and TRBJ2-7, with TRBD2 identical over 10 bases. Trimming took 6 bases from V and 5 from J; bases not matched to a gene: 15. The CDR3 sequence is 17 residues long. Germline V gives CDR1 KGHDR, CDR2 SFDVKD. The CDR3 DNA reads TGTGCCACCAGTTCCCCCCGGGCTAGCGGGAGTTCGGACGAGCAGTACTTC. The encoded protein is CATSSPRASGSSDEQYF.

V usage is TRBV6-5 and J usage is TRBJ1-4; 10 bases match TRBD1. The junction had 2 bases not matched to a gene; V was cut back by 6 bases and J by 7 bases. Looked up from germline, CDR1 is MNHEY and CDR2 is SVGAGI. The CDR3 contains 13 residues. DNA for the CDR3: TGTGCCAGCAGGACAGGGGGCGGTGAAAAACTGTTTTTT. This codes for CASRTGGGEKLFF.

The rearrangement joins TRBV5-1 to TRBJ2-5; D is unresolved. V shed 0 bases and J shed 3 bases, with 12 bases lying between them. Per the germline V gene, CDR1 is SGHRS and CDR2 is YFSETQ. The CDR3 totals 15 residues. The CDR3 loop is CASSLGGRIEETQYF. The CDR3 DNA follows: TGCGCCAGCAGCTTGGGAGGCCGGATAGAAGAGACCCAGTACTTC.

There are a few counts of this clone. The chain couples TRBV28 to TRBJ1-1; TRBD1 aligns across 7 bases. The CDR3 extends over 13 amino acids. The germline V gene encodes CDR1 MDHEN and CDR2 SYDVKM. Trimming at V came to 4 bases and at J to 5 bases, leaving 4 bases not matched to a gene. This chain's CDR3 is CASSSDRATEAFF. The CDR3 bases are TGTGCCAGCAGTTCAGACAGGGCTACTGAAGCTTTCTTT.

The sample holds a few counts of this clone. V and J are TRBV3-1 (or the pseudogene TRBV3-2) and TRBJ1-1; 8 positions agree with TRBD1. The CDR3 totals 14 residues. Germline values: CDR1 LGHDT, CDR2 YNNKEL (reference sequence). V dropped 1 base and J dropped 4; count of bases not matched to a gene: 2. Written as DNA, the CDR3 is TGTGCCAGCAGCCAAGGTACAGGGGGCACTGAAGCTTTCTTT. Its protein is CASSQGTGGTEAFF.

The chain links TRBV19 to TRBJ2-3; 9 bases match TRBD1. The V segment lost 1 base and the J segment 5 bases; nucleotides outside the gene matches: 7. Germline V lookup: CDR1 LNHDA, CDR2 SQIVND (reference sequence). The CDR3 extends over 16 amino acids. The CDR3 region is CASSIGGTGNGDTQYF. The CDR3 nucleotides are TGTGCCAGTAGTATAGGAGGGACAGGGAATGGAGATACGCAGTATTTT.

This chain uses TRBV10-3 with TRBJ2-1, with 7 bases lining up with TRBD1. V trimming: 3 bases; J trimming: 8 bases; junction bases outside the gene matches: 13. The V gene's germline CDR1 is ENHRY and CDR2 SYGVKD. There are 16 residues in the CDR3. The CDR3 DNA follows: TGTGCCATCAGTGACCGACAGGGCGGTTTTGGGGATGAGCAGTTCTTC. Translated: CAISDRQGGFGDEQFF.

V gene TRBV6-4 combines with J gene TRBJ2-1, with 7 bases aligning to TRBD2. V shed 3 bases and J 7 bases; nucleotides not matched to a gene: 6. This CDR3 comprises 14 residues. Per the germline V gene, CDR1 is MRHNA and CDR2 is SNTAGT. The CDR3 sequence: CASSEQFGGNEQFF. In DNA, the CDR3 is TGTGCCAGCAGTGAACAGTTCGGGGGGAATGAGCAGTTCTTC.

This rearrangement joins TRBV5-1 to TRBJ2-5; 12 bases line up with TRBD1. Germline assignment: CDR1 SGHRS and CDR2 YFSETQ. After removal of 0 bases from V and 4 bases from J, the junction contained 4 bases not matched to a gene. The CDR3 is 16 amino acids. The CDR3 region has the DNA TGCGCCAGCAGCTTGGGGGACAGGGGGCAGGGAGAGACCCAGTACTTC. Translated: CASSLGDRGQGETQYF. Full variable domain (rest looked up from reference TRBV5-1 and TRBJ2-5): KAGVTQTPRYLIKTRGQQVTLSCSPISGHRSVSWYQQTPGQGLQFLFEYFSETQRNKGNFPGRFSGRQFSNSRSEMNVSTLELGDSALYLCASSLGDRGQGETQYFGPGTRLLVL.

The rearrangement links TRBV14 to TRBJ1-4, with D possibly TRBD1 on 5 matching bases. CDR1 is SGHDN and CDR2 is FVKESK in the germline V gene. This CDR3 contains 14 residues. The ends were cut back, 2 bases at V and 8 bases at J, with 12 bases in the middle. The CDR3 DNA is TGTGCCAGCAGCCAAAATAGGGGAAGGGAAAAACTGTTTTTT. It codes for CASSQNRGREKLFF.